This T cell receptor (beta chain) was obtained from a study of shared clonotypes between healthy human individuals. Study overall: The study used three CD4 naive, three CD4 memory, two CD8 naive and one CD8 memory plate per donor.

The assay was immunoSEQ multiplex PCR, and TCRdb's table has in-frame clones only and misses some. Among about 960,000 clones listed, approximately 80% were seen once. Regarding this clone: Its specificity is unknown.

The study, taken as a whole, reports: Clonotypes that were shared across several donors made up around 5% of naive CD4 clonotypes.

V was clipped by 2 bases and J by 3 bases; unmatched bases: 7. The CDR3 has 15 residues. Germline CDR1 reads SGHNT; CDR2 reads YYREEE (reference sequence). What was sequenced was memory CD4+ T cells sorted from blood. Subset defined: CD45RA-negative fraction. The gene calls are TRBV5-4 and TRBJ2-5; 7 bases are a match to TRBD2. The clonotype was recovered from a man aged 18 to 30 in good health. The CDR3 region is CASSLAGRKEETQYF. The CDR3 DNA sequence: TGTGCCAGCAGCTTAGCGGGAAGGAAGGAAGAGACCCAGTACTTC.